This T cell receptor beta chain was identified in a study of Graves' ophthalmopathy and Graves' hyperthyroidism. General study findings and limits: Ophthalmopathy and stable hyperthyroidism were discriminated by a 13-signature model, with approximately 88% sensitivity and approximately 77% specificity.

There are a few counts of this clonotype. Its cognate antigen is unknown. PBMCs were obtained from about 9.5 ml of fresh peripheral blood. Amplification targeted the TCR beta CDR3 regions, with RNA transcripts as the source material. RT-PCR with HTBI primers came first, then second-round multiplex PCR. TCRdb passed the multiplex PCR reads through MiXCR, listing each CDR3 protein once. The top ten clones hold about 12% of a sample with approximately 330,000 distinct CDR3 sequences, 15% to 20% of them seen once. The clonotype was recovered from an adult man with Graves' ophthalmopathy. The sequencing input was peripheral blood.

The CDR3 coding sequence is TGTGCCAGCAGACCCTCGGGCCCCAACACTGAAGCTTTCTTT. Amino acids: CASRPSGPNTEAFF. The chain employs TRBV6-1 and TRBJ1-1, with D unclear. Germline V gene sequence: CDR1 MNHNS, CDR2 SASEGT. The CDR3 extends over 14 amino acids. V was clipped by 6 bases and J by 2 bases, with 13 bases between them.